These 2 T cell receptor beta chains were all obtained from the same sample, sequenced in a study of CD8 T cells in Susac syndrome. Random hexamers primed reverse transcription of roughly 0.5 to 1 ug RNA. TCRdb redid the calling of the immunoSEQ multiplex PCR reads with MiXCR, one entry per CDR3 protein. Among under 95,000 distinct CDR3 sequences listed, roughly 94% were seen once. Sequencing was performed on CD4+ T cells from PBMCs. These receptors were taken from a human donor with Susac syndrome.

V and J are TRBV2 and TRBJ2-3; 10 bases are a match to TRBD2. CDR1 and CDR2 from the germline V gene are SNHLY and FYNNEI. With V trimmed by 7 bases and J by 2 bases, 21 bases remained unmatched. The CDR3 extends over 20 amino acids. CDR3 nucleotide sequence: TGTGCCAGCACTCGGTGGATCCTAAATCTGAGCGGGGGGGTCACAGATACGCAGTATTTT. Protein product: CASTRWILNLSGGVTDTQYF.

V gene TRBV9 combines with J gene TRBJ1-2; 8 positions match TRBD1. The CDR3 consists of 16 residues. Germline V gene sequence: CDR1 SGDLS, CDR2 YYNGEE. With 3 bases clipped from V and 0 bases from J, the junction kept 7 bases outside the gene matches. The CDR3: CASSAGQGPSNYGYTF. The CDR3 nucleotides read TGTGCCAGCAGCGCCGGACAGGGACCCTCTAACTATGGCTACACCTTC. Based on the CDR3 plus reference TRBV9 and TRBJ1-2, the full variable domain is DSGVTQTPKHLITATGQRVTLRCSPRSGDLSVYWYQQSLDQGLQFLIQYYNGEERAKGNILERFSAQQFPDLHSELNLSSLELGDSALYFCASSAGQGPSNYGYTFGSGTRLTVV.